The clone carrying this TCR beta chain was seen more than once but under ten times. The antigen remains undetermined. This entry comes from a study of T cells after yellow fever vaccination. Study-wide results and caveats: Reappearance after the booster was observed for most primary-vaccination clones (about 96% CD4, about 90% CD8).

TCRdb used MiXCR to reprocess the 5' RACE reads, holding one entry per CDR3 protein. The data contain 450,000 to 600,000 distinct CDR3 sequences, roughly 17% of them singletons. The sequenced sample was PBMCs, obtained roughly 5 days after the first yellow fever vaccination. This clonotype originated in a man between 18 and 35 years old who received the YFV17D yellow fever vaccine.

CDR3 residues: CASSLVLADYEQFF. As DNA, the CDR3 is TGCGCCAGCAGCTTGGTACTAGCGGATTATGAGCAGTTCTTC. V usage is TRBV5-1 and J usage is TRBJ2-1, with 8 nucleotides matching TRBD2. CDR1 SGHRS and CDR2 YFSETQ come from the germline V gene. V dropped 0 bases and J dropped 8; count of bases not matched to a gene: 4. This CDR3 has 14 amino acids.